A selection of T cell receptor beta chains follows, all from one sample in a study of OX40 agonist ivuxolimab in advanced cancers. The data were produced by immunoSEQ multiplex PCR, yet TCRdb's version contains in-frame clones alone and is incomplete. In the table there are about 22,000 clones, over 60% of which are singletons. The source was CD4+ or CD8+ T cells sorted from blood, collected in a trial of the OX40 agonist ivuxolimab. These receptors were obtained from an adult with an advanced solid tumor such as melanoma, head and neck, liver or kidney cancer. CDR3s include the opening cysteine and the closing phenylalanine or tryptophan. A D gene is named only where the DNA matches it firmly. For some rows the clone size is stated as once, few or many, or as a class when expanded; others skip it.

v_call	clone_size	j_call	d_call	cdr3_nt	cdr3_aa
TRBV27	-	TRBJ2-7	-	TGTGCCAGCAAGGGCATCAGCTCCTACGAGCAGTACTTC	CASKGISSYEQYF
TRBV19	-	TRBJ2-3	-	TGTGCCAGTAGTAACCCCTGGGCGGAAACTCCGTATTTT	CASSNPWAETPYF
TRBV5-4	-	TRBJ2-5	TRBD2	TGTGCCAGCAGCTCGAGCCCGGGGGGGGGAGAGACCCAGTACTTC	CASSSSPGGGETQYF
TRBV13	-	TRBJ2-5	-	TGTGCCAGCAGCTTAGAGTCCCAAGAGACCCAGTACTTC	CASSLESQETQYF
TRBV4-1	once	TRBJ2-7	TRBD1	TGCGCCAGCAGCCAGATCGCCGGGACAGGAAATTCCTACGAGCAGTACTTC	CASSQIAGTGNSYEQYF
TRBV12-5	medium-sized	TRBJ1-1	-	TGTGCTAGTGGTTTGCACAGGGATTTGAACACTGAAGCTTTCTTT	CASGLHRDLNTEAFF
TRBV11-2	-	TRBJ2-5	TRBD2	TGTGCCAGCAGCTTTCCCCTAGCGGGGGGGCAAAAGACCCAGTACTTC	CASSFPLAGGQKTQYF
TRBV2	few	TRBJ2-7	-	TGTGCCAGCAGTGCAACCTACGAGCAGTACTTC	CASSATYEQYF
TRBV5-4	few	TRBJ1-2	-	TGTGCCAGCACCGCTAACCTAGAGGGTAACTATGGCTACACCTTC	CASTANLEGNYGYTF
TRBV29-1	-	TRBJ2-3	-	TGCAGCGTTGACCCCAATGAGGGGCAGTATTTT	CSVDPNEGQYF
TRBV7-8	-	TRBJ2-7	-	TGTGCCAGCAGCAATACCGTATGGGACTACGAGCAGTACTTC	CASSNTVWDYEQYF
TRBV15	few	TRBJ2-5	-	TGTGCCACCAGCAGGGGGAGGGGGCCGAGGGAGACCCAGTACTTC	CATSRGRGPRETQYF
TRBV6-5	-	TRBJ2-7	TRBD1	TGTGCCAGCAGTCAACGACAGGGGAGCTCCTACGAGCAGTACTTC	CASSQRQGSSYEQYF
TRBV7-9	once	TRBJ2-5	-	TGTGCCAGCAGTCCCAACACCGTTCAAGAGACCCAGTACTTC	CASSPNTVQETQYF
TRBV29-1	few	TRBJ2-2	-	TGCAGCGTTGATAGCGTCAGGGGTGGTGTCGGGGAGCTGTTTTTT	CSVDSVRGGVGELFF
TRBV5-5	-	TRBJ1-1	-	TGTGCCAGCAGCTTAGGCCATGGGACTGAAGCTTTCTTT	CASSLGHGTEAFF
TRBV14	-	TRBJ2-1	TRBD2	TGTGCCAGCAGCCCTCCTCTGGGGACTACGTCCTACAATGAGCAGTTCTTC	CASSPPLGTTSYNEQFF
TRBV9	-	TRBJ2-5	TRBD2	TGTGCCAGCAGCGTCGGACTAGCGGGGGTCGGGGAGACCCAGTACTTC	CASSVGLAGVGETQYF
TRBV19	medium-sized	TRBJ2-2	TRBD1	TGTGCCAGTAGTGACGGACAGGGTTTAGCCGGGGAGCTGTTTTTT	CASSDGQGLAGELFF
TRBV6-5	few	TRBJ1-2	-	TGTGCCAGCAGTTACTTGGGGCCAGATAACTATGGCTACACCTTC	CASSYLGPDNYGYTF
TRBV5-6	-	TRBJ1-1	TRBD1	TGTGCCAGCAGTTACGGACAGGGCCAGCAAGCTTTCTTT	CASSYGQGQQAFF
TRBV21-1	-	TRBJ2-4	-	TGTGCCAGGGGACAGGGGGCTGGGTCCAAAAACATTCAGTACTTC	CARGQGAGSKNIQYF
TRBV6-5	-	TRBJ2-1	TRBD2	TGTGCCAGCAGTTACTCGATAGCCGGGGGGGCTGAGCAGTTCTTC	CASSYSIAGGAEQFF
TRBV27	-	TRBJ1-2	-	TGTGCCAGCAGCCCGCCGGGACTGATCTATGGCTACACCTTC	CASSPPGLIYGYTF
TRBV14	-	TRBJ2-3	TRBD2	TGTGCCAGCAGCGAACTAGCGGGGAAGGTCCGCACAGATACGCAGTATTTT	CASSELAGKVRTDTQYF
TRBV7-9	-	TRBJ2-3	-	TGTGCCAGCAGCCTCCCCGGGGATACGCAGTATTTT	CASSLPGDTQYF
TRBV6-1	-	TRBJ2-6	-	TGTGCCAGCAGTGAAGACAGCTCTGGGGCCAACGTCCTGACTTTC	CASSEDSSGANVLTF
TRBV4-3	-	TRBJ2-2	TRBD1	TGCGCCAGCAGCCCTGGACAGGGAACCGGGGAGCTGTTTTTT	CASSPGQGTGELFF
TRBV5-1	-	TRBJ2-1	-	TGCGCCAGCGGGACGGGGTTCGGAAGTGAGCAGTTCTTC	CASGTGFGSEQFF
TRBV7-2	few	TRBJ1-4	-	TGTGCCAGCAGCTTTAGAGGGGGGCGGACTAATGAAAAACTGTTTTTT	CASSFRGGRTNEKLFF
TRBV5-1	-	TRBJ1-2	TRBD1	TGCGCCAGCAGCCCCCCCCTGCCGGGACAGCCCTTATTTCCTAACTATGGCTACACCTTC	CASSPPLPGQPLFPNYGYTF
TRBV10-3	medium-sized	TRBJ1-4	-	TGTGCCATCAGTGAGTCGTCCGTTTCAGGGGAAAAACTGTTTTTT	CAISESSVSGEKLFF
TRBV4-3	large	TRBJ2-6	-	TGCGCCAGCAGCCAAGATCTGAAGGGCTCTGGGGCCAACGTCCTGACTTTC	CASSQDLKGSGANVLTF
TRBV13	-	TRBJ2-7	TRBD1	TGTGCCAGCAGCCCCTCCGGGACAGGGGAGTACGAGCAGTACTTC	CASSPSGTGEYEQYF